The 26 T cell receptor beta chains in this list originate from one sample, sequenced in a study of Graves' ophthalmopathy and Graves' hyperthyroidism. Amplified material comprised TCR beta CDR3 regions derived from RNA transcripts. An opening RT-PCR round employed HTBI primers and preceded a second-round multiplex PCR. TCRdb re-derived calls from the multiplex PCR reads in MiXCR, one entry per CDR3 protein. The sample records about 380,000 distinct CDR3 sequences, 15% being singletons. Sample: peripheral blood. Every receptor here comes from a woman aged 18-29 years with stable Graves' hyperthyroidism.

This clonotype has more than one count but fewer than ten. In DNA form, the CDR3 reads TGCGCCAGCAGCTTGGATGCAGGGGGCTACTCTGGGGCCAACGTCCTGACTTTC. It specifies CASSLDAGGYSGANVLTF. The V call is TRBV5-1, the J call TRBJ2-6; 8 nucleotides match TRBD1. This CDR3 region has 18 residues. The junction had 5 bases not matched to a gene; V was cut back by 0 bases and J by 0 bases. In germline, CDR1 is SGHRS, CDR2 YFSETQ.

This clonotype was detected many times. The chain links TRBV12-3 or TRBV12-4 to TRBJ1-1; D might be TRBD1 (6 bases). V was cut by 6 bases and J by 0 bases, with 17 bases left in between. The CDR3 length is 16 residues. This CDR3 reads CASRHGAGEMNTEAFF. The CDR3 nucleotides read TGTGCCAGCAGACATGGGGCAGGGGAAATGAACACTGAAGCTTTCTTT.

This clonotype was counted at least ten times. The V gene is TRBV24-1, the J gene TRBJ2-5; TRBD1 is a possible D gene (5 bases). The CDR3 covers 15 residues. V was cut by 3 bases and J by 0 bases, with 10 bases left in between. Looked up from germline, CDR1 is KGHDR and CDR2 is SFDVKD. The CDR3: CATSDLSTDQETQYF. The CDR3 DNA reads as TGTGCCACCAGTGATCTGTCGACAGACCAAGAGACCCAGTACTTC.

This clonotype was detected ten times or more. The J gene is TRBJ1-2, the V gene TRBV6-1; the D is unclear. Germline CDR1 MNHNS, CDR2 SASEGT. CDR3 size: 12 residues. V gave up 10 bases and J gave up 3 bases, with 12 bases separating them. The CDR3 nucleotides read TGTGCCATCAACGACACCCACTATGGCTACACCTTC. This translates into CAINDTHYGYTF.

This clonotype was detected many times. This chain joins TRBV11-2 and TRBJ1-3, with a tentative D call TRBD1 (6 bases). From germline, CDR1 is SGHAT and CDR2 FQNNGV. V was shortened by 6 bases and J by 4 bases, with 16 bases between the two germline ends. The CDR3 has 15 residues. The CDR3 loop is CASRTAGTGGNTIYF. CDR3 bases: TGTGCCAGCAGGACCGCCGGAACAGGGGGAAACACCATATATTTT.

The chain links TRBV18 to TRBJ1-2; D gene unclear. The CDR3 runs to 16 residues. Trimming removed 3 bases from V and 8 bases from J, with 22 bases in between. Germline lookup yields CDR1 KGHSH and CDR2 LQKENI. The CDR3, as DNA: TGTGCCAGCTCACCCCAGAACCCAATTCGGCATGCGGGCTACACCTTC. Encoded protein: CASSPQNPIRHAGYTF.

This clonotype was detected ten times or more. This chain connects TRBV27 to TRBJ2-7, with no clear D. Germline-derived CDR1 and CDR2 are MNHEY and SMNVEV (reference sequence). Trimming removed 9 bases at V and 2 bases at J, with 17 bases between. The CDR3 is 14 amino acids. The CDR3 nucleotides read TGTGCCAGTGCACCCTACACAGTCCCCTACGAGCAGTACTTC. Residues: CASAPYTVPYEQYF.

This clonotype was counted ten times or more. The V and J genes are TRBV18 and TRBJ1-2; 7 positions agree with TRBD1. Losses at the gene ends were 2 bases for V and 2 bases for J; bases not matched to a gene: 5. This CDR3 is 15 amino acids long. Germline V gives CDR1 KGHSH, CDR2 LQKENI. DNA of the CDR3: TGTGCCAGCTCACCAGTGGACAGGACAAACTATGGCTACACCTTC. It specifies CASSPVDRTNYGYTF.

This clonotype was found many times. CDR3 protein: CASSPWTSGGAGETQYF. The DNA of the CDR3 is TGTGCCAGCAGTCCCTGGACTAGCGGGGGGGCAGGGGAGACCCAGTACTTC. This chain joins TRBV12-3 or TRBV12-4 and TRBJ2-5; 15 nucleotides align to TRBD2. The ends lost 5 bases at V and 5 bases at J; junction bases unmatched: 9. The CDR3 is made up of 17 amino acids.

This clonotype appeared many times. This chain links TRBV19 with TRBJ1-1; D is unresolved. Trimming cost V 7 bases and J 2 bases, with 14 bases left between them. This CDR3 region has 14 residues. The V gene's germline CDR1 is LNHDA and CDR2 SQIVND (reference sequence). The CDR3 loop is CASKPPGLNTEAFF. In DNA, the CDR3 is TGTGCCAGTAAACCCCCAGGCTTAAACACTGAAGCTTTCTTT.

The chain uses TRBV4-1 and TRBJ2-2; a weak D match, TRBD1 (5 bases). Germline V gives CDR1 MGHRA, CDR2 YSYEKL. The ends were cut back, 4 bases at V and 3 bases at J, with 15 bases in the middle. The CDR3 totals 16 residues. This CDR3 is CASSLLVGADTGELFF. CDR3 sequence (DNA): TGCGCCAGCAGCCTCTTAGTAGGGGCGGACACCGGGGAGCTGTTTTTT.

The sample holds many counts of this clonotype. V is TRBV7-2 and J is TRBJ2-2; D is unresolved. Germline assignment: CDR1 SGHTA and CDR2 FQGNSA. There are 13 residues in the CDR3. V shed 0 bases and J shed 6 bases, with 5 bases lying between them. CDR3 sequence reads: CASSLAAPGELFF. The CDR3 DNA sequence: TGTGCCAGCAGCTTAGCCGCTCCCGGGGAGCTGTTTTTT.

This chain connects TRBV11-2 to TRBJ2-4, with D perhaps TRBD2 (6 bases). The CDR3 spans 17 residues. Germline CDR1 and CDR2: SGHAT and FQNNGV. With 5 bases removed from V and 0 bases from J, the gap between germline ends came to 17 bases. CDR3 DNA: TGTGCCAGCAGCCCCCCGGTGGAGCGGGTAGCCAAAAACATTCAGTACTTC. It yields the protein CASSPPVERVAKNIQYF. Based on the CDR3 plus reference TRBV11-2 and TRBJ2-4, the full variable domain is EAGVAQSPRYKIIEKRQSVAFWCNPISGHATLYWYQQILGQGPKLLIQFQNNGVVDDSQLPKDRFSAERLKGVDSTLKIQPAKLEDSAVYLCASSPPVERVAKNIQYFGAGTRLSVL.

This clonotype was recorded a few times. A read error is possible here, since a much larger clone lies one base away. The rearrangement links TRBV19 to TRBJ2-5; D possibly corresponds to TRBD1 (5 bases). The CDR3 extends over 13 amino acids. The V and J ends lost 8 bases and 5 bases respectively, with 15 bases between them. Germline CDR1 LNHDA, CDR2 SQIVND (reference sequence). CDR3 sequence: CASGVQDGETQYF. The CDR3 nucleotides are TGTGCCAGTGGTGTACAGGATGGGGAGACCCAGTACTTC.

This clonotype showed up many times. The chain joins TRBV6-1 to TRBJ2-2, with no clear D. The CDR3 extends over 13 amino acids. Trimming took 8 bases from V and 0 from J, leaving 7 bases between them. Germline V CDR1 and CDR2: MNHNS, SASEGT. CDR3: CASGPSNTGELFF. The DNA of the CDR3 is TGTGCCAGCGGACCGTCGAACACCGGGGAGCTGTTTTTT.

The V and J genes are TRBV7-2 and TRBJ2-7; 8 nucleotides line up with TRBD2. The CDR3 is made up of 14 amino acids. CDR1 is SGHTA, CDR2 FQGNSA, per germline. With 3 bases clipped from V and 1 base from J, the junction kept 2 bases outside the gene matches. In nucleotides, the CDR3 is TGTGCCAGCAGCTTTATAGCGGGATCCTACGAGCAGTACTTC. Its translation: CASSFIAGSYEQYF.

This clonotype showed up many times. The chain links TRBV12-5 to TRBJ1-1; no clear D gene. The V end lost 1 base, the J end lost 0 bases, and 15 bases lay between the germline ends. CDR1 is LGHNT, CDR2 FRNRAP, per germline. This CDR3 is built from 17 residues. The CDR3 is CASGLESRGLLNTEAFF. The CDR3 nucleotides read TGTGCTAGTGGTTTGGAGTCCCGCGGACTCCTGAACACTGAAGCTTTCTTT.

J is TRBJ2-2 and V is TRBV13, with a possible D match to TRBD1 (5 bases). The CDR3 has 15 residues. CDR1 and CDR2 from the germline V gene are PRHDT and FYEKMQ (reference sequence). V gave up 5 bases and J gave up 1 base, with 11 bases separating them. DNA for the CDR3: TGTGCCAGCAGCCCCTTGACAGTGAACACCGGGGAGCTGTTTTTT. Amino acids: CASSPLTVNTGELFF.

This clonotype has at least ten counts. This rearrangement joins TRBV6-5 to TRBJ2-7; 7 bases align to TRBD2. Germline CDR1 and CDR2: MNHEY and SVGAGI. This CDR3 contains 15 residues. The V and J ends lost 6 bases and 4 bases, in that order; junction bases with no gene match: 12. CDR3 DNA: TGTGCCAGCAGCTACCCCGGGGAGGGTCTTTACGAGCAGTACTTC. It is translated as CASSYPGEGLYEQYF.

This clonotype was seen many times. The CDR3 nucleotides read TGTGCCAGCAGTGAAGAATCCTTAATCGGCGGTTTGAACACTGAAGCTTTCTTT. This translates into CASSEESLIGGLNTEAFF. J is TRBJ1-1 and V is TRBV6-1; no reliable D call. The V end was cut by 1 base, the J end by 0 bases, with 18 bases between. The germline V gene encodes CDR1 MNHNS and CDR2 SASEGT. This CDR3 has 18 amino acids.

The CDR3 loop is CASRKRQGRGEQYF. The CDR3 region has the DNA TGTGCCAGCAGAAAAAGACAGGGAAGAGGTGAGCAGTACTTC. This sequence joins TRBV6-2 or TRBV6-3 and TRBJ2-7; 7 positions agree with TRBD1. The CDR3 runs 14 residues. Germline V gives CDR1 MNHEY, CDR2 SVGEGT. Trimming cost V 6 bases and J 7 bases; bases outside gene matches: 12.

This clonotype was picked up many times. J is TRBJ2-5 and V is TRBV18; 9 bases match TRBD1. CDR1 and CDR2 from the germline V gene are KGHSH and LQKENI. This CDR3 comprises 16 residues. The V segment lost 5 bases and the J segment 4 bases; nucleotides outside the gene matches: 11. The CDR3 DNA is TGTGCCAGCTCATCTACAGGGGGCGTAATGGTAGAGACCCAGTACTTC. Translation gives CASSSTGGVMVETQYF.

In its sample, this clonotype was seen a few times. The rearrangement uses TRBV18 and TRBJ1-6, with D perhaps matching TRBD1 (6 bases). Trimming took 3 bases from V and 3 from J, leaving 18 bases between them. The germline V gene encodes CDR1 KGHSH and CDR2 LQKENI. The CDR3 covers 18 residues. The DNA of the CDR3 is TGTGCCAGCTCACCGCGTCATACAGGGCAATTCTATAATTCACCCCTCCACTTT. The encoded protein is CASSPRHTGQFYNSPLHF.

This clonotype was recorded only once. The CDR3 coding sequence is TGTGCCACCAGTGATTTAAACCTCTCGGAGCCCCAGCATTTT. Translating gives CATSDLNLSEPQHF. This chain connects TRBV24-1 to TRBJ1-5; D unresolved. This CDR3 has 14 amino acids. V was shortened by 1 base and J by 8 bases, with 11 bases between the two germline ends. The germline gives CDR1 KGHDR, CDR2 SFDVKD.

This clonotype was seen a few times. V gene TRBV20-1 combines with J gene TRBJ2-2; 10 positions agree with TRBD2. Germline lookup yields CDR1 DFQATT and CDR2 SNEGSKA (reference sequence). V lost 6 bases and J lost 5; bases outside the gene matches: 6. This CDR3 is 14 amino acids long. The DNA of the CDR3 is TGCAGTGCCGGGGTAGCGGGGGGAACCGGGGAGCTGTTTTTT. Amino acid sequence: CSAGVAGGTGELFF.

This clonotype came up a few times. The chain combines TRBV10-3 with TRBJ1-1; no reliable D call. The CDR3 covers 12 residues. V was trimmed by 11 bases and J by 5 bases, leaving 15 bases between them. The V gene's germline CDR1 is ENHRY and CDR2 SYGVKD. The CDR3 DNA sequence: TGTGCCGTCGGGCAAACCGGGACTGAAGCTTTCTTT. Its translation: CAVGQTGTEAFF.